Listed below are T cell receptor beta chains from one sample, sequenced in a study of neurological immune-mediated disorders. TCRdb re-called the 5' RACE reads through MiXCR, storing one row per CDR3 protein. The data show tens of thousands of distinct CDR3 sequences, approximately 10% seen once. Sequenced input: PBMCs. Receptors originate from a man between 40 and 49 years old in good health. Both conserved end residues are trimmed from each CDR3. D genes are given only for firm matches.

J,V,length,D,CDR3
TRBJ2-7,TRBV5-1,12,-,ASRTAVLSYEQY
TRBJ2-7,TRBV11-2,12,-,ASSLGLLATKQY
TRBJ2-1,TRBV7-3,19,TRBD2,ASSLGGGGKLSTSPPNEQF
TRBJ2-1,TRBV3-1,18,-,ASSQVWVRNPISSYNEQF
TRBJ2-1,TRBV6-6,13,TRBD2,ASSSRPGGYNEQF
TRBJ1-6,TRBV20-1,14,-,SAYTGPSTYNSPLH
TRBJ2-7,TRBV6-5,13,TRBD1,ASSYPGQAPYEQY
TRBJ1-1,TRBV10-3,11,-,AISQGMNTEAF
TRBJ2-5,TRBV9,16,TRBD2,ASSVGTSGGPQAETQY
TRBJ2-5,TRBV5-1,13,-,ASSLERRPPETQY
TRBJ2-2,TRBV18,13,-,ASSRKTENTGELF
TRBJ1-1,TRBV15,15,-,ATSRDLGGSPNTEAF
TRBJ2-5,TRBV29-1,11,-,SVVRPQWETQY
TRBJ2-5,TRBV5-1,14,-,ASSSSGGVGEETQY
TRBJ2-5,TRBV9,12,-,ASNPHGVEETQY
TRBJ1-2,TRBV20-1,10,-,QRVIGCYGYT
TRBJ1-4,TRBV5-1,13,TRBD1,ASSRNRGRGEKLF
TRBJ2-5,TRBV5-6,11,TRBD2,ASSLGRGGAQY
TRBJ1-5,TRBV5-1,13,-,ASSSEGTPSQPQH
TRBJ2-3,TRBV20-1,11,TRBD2,SARGTSGDTQY
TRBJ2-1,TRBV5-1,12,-,ASSLGSVGNEQF
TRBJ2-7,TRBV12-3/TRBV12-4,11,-,ASAGQSSYEQY
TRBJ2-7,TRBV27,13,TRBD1,ASSRGGQGAREQY
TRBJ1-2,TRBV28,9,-,RTGGAYGYT
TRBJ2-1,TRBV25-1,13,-,ASSEYRGNPNEQF
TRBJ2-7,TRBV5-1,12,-,ASSHVEGRYEQY
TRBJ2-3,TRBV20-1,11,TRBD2,SASAGYTDTQY
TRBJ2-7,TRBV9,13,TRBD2,ASSAGLAGPYEQY
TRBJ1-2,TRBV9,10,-,ASSVGGTRHT
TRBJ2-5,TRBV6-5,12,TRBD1,ASSNGQGQETQY
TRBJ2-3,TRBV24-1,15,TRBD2,ATSDRIGLAGEDTQY
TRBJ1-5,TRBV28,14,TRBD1,ASSLRGQGGTQPQH
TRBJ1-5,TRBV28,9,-,ASRGNQPQH
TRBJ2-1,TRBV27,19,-,ASSPALTGGNMREGRGEQF
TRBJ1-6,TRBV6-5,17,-,ASSYSIGAGSSYNSPLH
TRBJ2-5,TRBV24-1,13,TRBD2,ATSDSSSGGETQY
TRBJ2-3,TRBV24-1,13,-,ATSDQGQDPDTQY
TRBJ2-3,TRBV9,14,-,ASSAAPGPLADTQY
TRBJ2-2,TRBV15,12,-,ATDSDTNTGELF
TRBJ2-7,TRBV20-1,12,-,SALGRSYSYEQY
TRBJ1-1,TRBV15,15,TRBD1,ATSREGTGGRRTEAF
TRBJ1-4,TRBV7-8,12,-,ASSLDSANEKLF
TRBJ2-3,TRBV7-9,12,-,ASSLDREGDTQY
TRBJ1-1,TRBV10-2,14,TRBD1,ASSLQGAILTDEAF
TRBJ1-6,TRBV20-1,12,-,SARGQNVISPLH
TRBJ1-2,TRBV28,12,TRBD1,ASSPPQGAHGYT
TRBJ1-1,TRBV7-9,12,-,ASSFPLANTEAF
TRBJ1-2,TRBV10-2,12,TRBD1,ASSSTGGAGGYT
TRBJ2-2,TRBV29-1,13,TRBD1,SVEDLTQGAGELF
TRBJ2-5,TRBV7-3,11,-,ASSRSSQETQY
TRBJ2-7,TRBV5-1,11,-,ASSPPSAYEQY
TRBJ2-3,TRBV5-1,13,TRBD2,ASSFTAGEADTQY
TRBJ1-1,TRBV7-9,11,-,ASSFEGPTEAF
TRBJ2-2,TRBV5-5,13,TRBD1,ASRPGTENTGELF
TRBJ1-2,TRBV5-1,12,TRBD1,ASRPGQGADGYT